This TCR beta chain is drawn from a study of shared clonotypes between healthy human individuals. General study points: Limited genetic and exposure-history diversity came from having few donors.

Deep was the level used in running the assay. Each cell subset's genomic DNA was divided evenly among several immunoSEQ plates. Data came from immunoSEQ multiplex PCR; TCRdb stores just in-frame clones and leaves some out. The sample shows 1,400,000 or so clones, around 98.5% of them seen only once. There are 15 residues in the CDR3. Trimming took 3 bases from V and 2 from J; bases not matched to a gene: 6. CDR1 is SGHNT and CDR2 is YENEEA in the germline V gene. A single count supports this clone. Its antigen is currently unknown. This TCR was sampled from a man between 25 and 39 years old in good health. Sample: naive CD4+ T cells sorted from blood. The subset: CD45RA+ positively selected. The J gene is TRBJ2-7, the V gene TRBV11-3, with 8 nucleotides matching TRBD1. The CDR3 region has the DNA TGTGCCAGCAGCTTGTCGACGGGACAGGCCTACGAGCAGTACTTC. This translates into CASSLSTGQAYEQYF. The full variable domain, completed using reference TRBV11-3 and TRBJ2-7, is EAGVVQSPRYKIIEKKQPVAFWCNPISGHNTLYWYLQNLGQGPELLIRYENEEAVDDSQLPKDRFSAERLKGVDSTLKIQPAELGDSAVYLCASSLSTGQAYEQYFGPGTRLTVT.